This entry lists 10 T cell receptor beta chains sequenced from one sample in a study of CXCR3-negative and CXCR3-positive naive CD8 T cells. UMI labels and 5' RACE were used to prepare the TRB cDNA libraries. TCRdb re-called the 5' RACE reads; one entry per CDR3 protein, DNA not given. The sample holds around 140,000 distinct CDR3 sequences. The sequencing input was naive CXCR3- CD8+ T cells from blood. Subset of the sample: CD45RO-CCR7+CD27+CD95- naive CD8+ T cells lacking CXCR3 (TNR3-). The receptors come from a human donor in good health. Some clones in this sample may be carry-over from other donors' samples.

V usage is TRBV4-3 and J usage is TRBJ2-1. This CDR3 has 16 amino acids. In germline, CDR1 is LGHNA, CDR2 YSLEER. The CDR3 sequence is CASSQDRQSSYNEQFF.

The chain employs TRBV4-2 and TRBJ2-1. The CDR3 spans 16 residues. Looked up from germline, CDR1 is LGHNA and CDR2 is YNFKEQ. The CDR3 is CASSPEGGGSYNEQFF.

The CDR3 loop is CASSQDDWTGVTNEQFF. V and J are TRBV4-1 and TRBJ2-1; the TCRdb D gene call, TRBD1, has no DNA to confirm it. The CDR3 is made up of 17 amino acids. Germline V CDR1 and CDR2: MGHRA, YSYEKL.

The chain recombines TRBV19 with TRBJ2-3; TCRdb gives TRBD1 as the D gene, but with no DNA this cannot be confirmed. CDR1 LNHDA and CDR2 SQIVND come from the germline V gene (reference sequence). The CDR3 is made up of 14 amino acids. CDR3 residues: CASSSTTGVGTQYF. Full variable domain (remainder filled in from reference TRBV19 and TRBJ2-3): DGGITQSPKYLFRKEGQNVTLSCEQNLNHDAMYWYRQDPGQGLRLIYYSQIVNDFQKGDIAEGYSVSREKKESFPLTVTSAQKNPTAFYLCASSSTTGVGTQYFGPGTRLTVL.

The genes are TRBV4-3 and TRBJ2-2; there is no DNA to check the TCRdb D call of TRBD1. The CDR3 has 16 amino acids. Germline CDR1 and CDR2: LGHNA and YSLEER. The chain's CDR3 is CASSQDGLIGAGELFF.

The chain combines TRBV14 with TRBJ2-2; TCRdb indicates TRBD1, and absent DNA this call remains unverified. The CDR3 loop spans 16 amino acids. The germline gives CDR1 SGHDN, CDR2 FVKESK. CDR3 amino acids: CASSLGTGIFTGELFF.

The chain joins TRBV7-6 to TRBJ1-1. The CDR3 has 13 amino acids. CDR1 and CDR2 from the germline V gene are SGHVS and FNYEAQ. The CDR3 reads CASSFGSNTEAFF.

CDR3 loop: CASSLRGAYSTDTQYF. The chain carries TRBV28 and TRBJ2-3; TCRdb's D call of TRBD2 is untestable without DNA. In germline, CDR1 is MDHEN, CDR2 SYDVKM. There are 16 residues in the CDR3.

The CDR3 reads CASSLYGRPQSSYNEQFF. J is TRBJ2-1 and V is TRBV5-1; TCRdb indicates TRBD2, and absent DNA this call remains unverified. This CDR3 spans 18 amino acids. Germline V CDR1 and CDR2: SGHRS, YFSETQ.

This chain uses TRBV7-3 with TRBJ2-7; the D call from TCRdb, TRBD1, cannot be confirmed without DNA. Germline V lookup: CDR1 SGHTA, CDR2 FQGTGA. This CDR3 is built from 15 residues. The CDR3 protein is CASSFGQGRTYEQYF.